The text below deals with one T cell receptor (beta chain). The antigen is not known. At one end, the junction sequence differs from germline, possibly due to a read error. Template material for TCR beta VDJ and CDR3 profiling consisted of genomic DNA. TCRdb used MiXCR to reprocess the reads, holding one entry per CDR3 protein. This table holds 450,000 to 550,000 distinct CDR3 sequences, approximately 32% found once. The data were taken from a study of CD8+CD57+ T cells in acquired aplastic anemia. For the study at large: Average DNA yield from sorted CD4+ and CD8+ cells was about 3 ug. Overall study results and limits: Comparison of patients with controls identified around 31 shared CD8+ CDR3 sequences.

CD8+CD57+ cell expansion, shown by flow cytometry, had occurred in the patients selected for sequencing. Diagnosis of severe acquired aplastic anemia applied to all patients. Receipt of therapy had not occurred in any patient by the time of blood sampling. The sequence was collected from a human donor with aplastic anemia. Sequenced sample: sorted CD4+, CD8+, or CD8+CD57+ T cells (not recorded which) from PBMCs.

In DNA form, the CDR3 reads TGTGCCAGCAGCCAAGTGCGGACGACCAGCTACAATGAGCAGTTCTTC. Translated: CASSQVRTTSYNEQFF. The rearrangement uses TRBV15 and TRBJ2-7; D call uncertain. The J call may be incorrect, as the DNA end agrees better with TRBJ2-1. Germline V gene data show CDR1 as LNHNV and CDR2 as YYDKDF (reference sequence). This CDR3 is built from 16 residues.